This T cell receptor beta chain was found in a study of Ad26.COV2.S vaccination and SARS-CoV-2 variants. The method was immunoSEQ multiplex PCR; TCRdb's version includes in-frame clones alone and lacks a portion of them. The data contain about 390,000 clones, approximately 91% of them singletons. This CDR3 spans 13 amino acids. V lost 8 bases and J lost 4, with 13 bases in between. Germline CDR1 and CDR2: MNHEY and SMNVEV (reference sequence). Described treatment: around 19 received Ad26.COV2.S at low or high dose, single or two shots; about 5 received placebo; per-sample allocation not given. Collection of samples fell on day 63 after the first vaccine or placebo injection. This vaccine is an Ad26 vector that expresses the Wuhan-strain SARS-CoV-2 spike. As to this clone: Its antigen is currently unknown.

Points from the study as a whole: Non-spike TCR breadth showed similarity between vaccine and placebo recipients.

The rearrangement joins TRBV27 to TRBJ2-3; D may be TRBD2 (6 bases). This clonotype was obtained from a person aged 18-65 years who received the Ad26.COV2.S COVID-19 vaccine or a placebo. This specimen was peripheral blood, taken in a trial of Ad26.COV2.S vaccine versus placebo. The CDR3 loop is CASGPRRADTQYF. The CDR3 coding sequence is TGTGCCAGCGGACCAAGGAGGGCAGATACGCAGTATTTT.